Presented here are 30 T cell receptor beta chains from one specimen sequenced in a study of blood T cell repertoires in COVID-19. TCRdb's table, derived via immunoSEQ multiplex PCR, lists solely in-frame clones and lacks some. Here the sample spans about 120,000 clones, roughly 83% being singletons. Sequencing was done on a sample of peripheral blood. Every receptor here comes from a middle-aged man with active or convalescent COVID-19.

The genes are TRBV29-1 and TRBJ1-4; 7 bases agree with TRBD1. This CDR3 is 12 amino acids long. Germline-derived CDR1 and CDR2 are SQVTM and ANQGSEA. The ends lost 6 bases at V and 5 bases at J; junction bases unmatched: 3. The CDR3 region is CSVGTANEKLFF. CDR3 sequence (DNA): TGCAGCGTGGGGACAGCCAATGAAAAACTGTTTTTT.

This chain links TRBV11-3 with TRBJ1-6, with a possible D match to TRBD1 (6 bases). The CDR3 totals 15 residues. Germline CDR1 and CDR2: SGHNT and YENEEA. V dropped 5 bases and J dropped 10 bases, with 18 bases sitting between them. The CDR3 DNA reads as TGTGCCAGCAGCCTTCTAGGGGGGGGAGGCTCACCCCTCCACTTT. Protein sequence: CASSLLGGGGSPLHF.

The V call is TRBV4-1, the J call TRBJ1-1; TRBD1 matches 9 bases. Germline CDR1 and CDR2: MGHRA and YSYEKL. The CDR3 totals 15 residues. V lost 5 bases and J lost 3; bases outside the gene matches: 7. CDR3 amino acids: CASSGHRGPDTEAFF. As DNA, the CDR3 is TGCGCCAGCAGCGGACACAGGGGGCCCGACACTGAAGCTTTCTTT.

CDR3 DNA sequence: TGTGCCTGGAGTCCCCCGGGACAGGGCAAATGGCCCCAGCATTTT. Translating it yields CAWSPPGQGKWPQHF. V gene TRBV30 combines with J gene TRBJ1-5, with 9 bases aligning to TRBD1. The CDR3 runs 15 residues. With V trimmed by 2 bases and J by 9 bases, 11 bases remained unmatched. The germline V gene has CDR1 GTSNPN and CDR2 SVGIG (reference sequence). Full variable domain (rest looked up from reference TRBV30 and TRBJ1-5): SQTIHQWPATLVQPVGSPLSLECTVEGTSNPNLYWYRQAAGRGLQLLFYSVGIGQISSEVPQNLSASRPQDRQFILSSKKLLLSDSGFYLCAWSPPGQGKWPQHFGDGTRLSIL.

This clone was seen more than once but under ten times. CDR3 protein: CASSLEQGSYEQYF. The CDR3 region has the DNA TGTGCCAGCAGCTTAGAACAGGGTTCCTACGAGCAGTACTTC. This chain connects TRBV11-2 to TRBJ2-7; TRBD1 is a possible D gene (6 bases). The CDR3 contains 14 residues. V was pared by 0 bases and J by 1 base, with 7 bases between. Germline V gene data show CDR1 as SGHAT and CDR2 as FQNNGV.

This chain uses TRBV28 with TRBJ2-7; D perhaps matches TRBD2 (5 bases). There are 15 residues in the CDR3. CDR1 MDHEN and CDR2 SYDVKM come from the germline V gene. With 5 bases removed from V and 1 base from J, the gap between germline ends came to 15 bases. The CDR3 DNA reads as TGTGCCAGCAGTCCAACCTTGACGGGATCCTACGAGCAGTACTTC. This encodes CASSPTLTGSYEQYF.

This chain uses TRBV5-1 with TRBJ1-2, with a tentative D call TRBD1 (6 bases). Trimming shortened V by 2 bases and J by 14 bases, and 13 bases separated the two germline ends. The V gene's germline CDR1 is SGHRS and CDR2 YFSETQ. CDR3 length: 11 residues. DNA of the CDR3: TGCGCCAGCAGCTTACAGGGAGTCTCGACCTTC. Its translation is CASSLQGVSTF.

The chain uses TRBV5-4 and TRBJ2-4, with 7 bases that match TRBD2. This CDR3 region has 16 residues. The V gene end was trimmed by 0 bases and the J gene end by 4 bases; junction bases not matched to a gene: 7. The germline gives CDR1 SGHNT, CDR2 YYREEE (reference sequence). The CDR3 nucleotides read TGTGCCAGCAGCTTGGAACCATGGGGGGGGAAAAACATTCAGTACTTC. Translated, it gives CASSLEPWGGKNIQYF.

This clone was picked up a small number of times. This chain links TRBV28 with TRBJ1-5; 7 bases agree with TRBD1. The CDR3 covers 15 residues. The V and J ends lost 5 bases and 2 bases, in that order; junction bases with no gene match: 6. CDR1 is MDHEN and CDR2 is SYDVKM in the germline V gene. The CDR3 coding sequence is TGTGCCAGCAGTGCTCAGGGGGTTGGCAATCAGCCCCAGCATTTT. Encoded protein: CASSAQGVGNQPQHF.

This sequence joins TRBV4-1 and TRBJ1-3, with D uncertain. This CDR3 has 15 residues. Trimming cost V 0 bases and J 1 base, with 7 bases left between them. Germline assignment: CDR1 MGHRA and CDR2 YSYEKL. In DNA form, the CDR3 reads TGCGCCAGCAGCCAAGATACTCTTTCTGGAAACACCATATATTTT. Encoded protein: CASSQDTLSGNTIYF.

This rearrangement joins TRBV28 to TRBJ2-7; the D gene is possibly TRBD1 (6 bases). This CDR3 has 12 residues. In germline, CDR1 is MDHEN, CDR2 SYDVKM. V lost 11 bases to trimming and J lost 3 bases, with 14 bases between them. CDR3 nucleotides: TGTGCCGCCCGCGGACAGCACTACGAGCAGTACTTC. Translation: CAARGQHYEQYF.

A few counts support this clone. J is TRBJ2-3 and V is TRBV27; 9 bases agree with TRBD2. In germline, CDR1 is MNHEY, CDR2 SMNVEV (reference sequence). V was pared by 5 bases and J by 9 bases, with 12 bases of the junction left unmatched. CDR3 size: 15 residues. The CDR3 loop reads CASSITSGRAETQYF. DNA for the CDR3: TGTGCCAGCAGTATAACTAGCGGGCGTGCTGAGACGCAGTATTTT.

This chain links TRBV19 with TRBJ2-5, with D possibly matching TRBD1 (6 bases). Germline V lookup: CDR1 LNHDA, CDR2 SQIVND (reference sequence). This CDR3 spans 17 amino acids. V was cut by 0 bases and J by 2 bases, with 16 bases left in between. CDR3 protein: CASSIDRTGRVQETQYF. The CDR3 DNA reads TGTGCCAGTAGTATAGATCGAACAGGGCGAGTACAAGAGACCCAGTACTTC.

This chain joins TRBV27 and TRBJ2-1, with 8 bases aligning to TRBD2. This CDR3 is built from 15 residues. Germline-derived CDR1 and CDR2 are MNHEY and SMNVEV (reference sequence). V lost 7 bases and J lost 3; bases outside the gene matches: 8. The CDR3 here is CASTHPGGRYNEQFF. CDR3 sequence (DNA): TGTGCCAGCACCCATCCGGGGGGGCGCTACAATGAGCAGTTCTTC.

CDR3 loop: CASTPARAREQFF. CDR3 in DNA: TGTGCCAGCACCCCGGCGAGGGCCCGTGAGCAGTTCTTC. This chain connects TRBV12-3 or TRBV12-4 to TRBJ2-1; TRBD2 is a possible D gene (5 bases). Trimming pared 7 bases from V and 9 bases from J, leaving 16 bases between. The CDR3 is 13 amino acids.

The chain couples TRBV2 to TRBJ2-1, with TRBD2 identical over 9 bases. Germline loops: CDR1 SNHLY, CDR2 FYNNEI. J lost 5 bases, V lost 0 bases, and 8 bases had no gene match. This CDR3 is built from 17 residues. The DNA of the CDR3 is TGTGCCAGCAGTGAAGCGCGGAGCGGGAGGTCTGACAATGAGCAGTTCTTC. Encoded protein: CASSEARSGRSDNEQFF.

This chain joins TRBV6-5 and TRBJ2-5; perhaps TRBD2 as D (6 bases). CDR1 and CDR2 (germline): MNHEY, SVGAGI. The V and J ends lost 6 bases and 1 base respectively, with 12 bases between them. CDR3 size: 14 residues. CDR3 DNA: TGTGCCAGCAGCGCGGCGGGACCCCAAGAGACCCAGTACTTC. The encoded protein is CASSAAGPQETQYF.

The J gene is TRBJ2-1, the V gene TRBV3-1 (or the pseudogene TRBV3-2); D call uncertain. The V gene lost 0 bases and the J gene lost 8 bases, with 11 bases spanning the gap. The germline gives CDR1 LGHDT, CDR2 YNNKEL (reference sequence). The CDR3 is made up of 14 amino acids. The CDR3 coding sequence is TGTGCCAGCAGCCAAGATGTTATTCAGTATGAGCAGTTCTTC. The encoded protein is CASSQDVIQYEQFF.

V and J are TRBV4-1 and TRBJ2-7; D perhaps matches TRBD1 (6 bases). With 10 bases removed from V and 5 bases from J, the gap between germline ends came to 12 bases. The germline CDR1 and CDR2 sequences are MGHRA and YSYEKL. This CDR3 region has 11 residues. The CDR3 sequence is CATKQGHEQYF. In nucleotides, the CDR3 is TGCGCCACGAAACAGGGCCACGAGCAGTACTTC.

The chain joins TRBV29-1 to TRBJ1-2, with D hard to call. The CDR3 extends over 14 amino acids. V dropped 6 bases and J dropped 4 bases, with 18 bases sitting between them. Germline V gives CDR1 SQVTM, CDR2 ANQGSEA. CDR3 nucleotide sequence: TGCAGCGTAGGTCAGACTCGGTCTGCCTATGGCTACACCTTC. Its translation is CSVGQTRSAYGYTF. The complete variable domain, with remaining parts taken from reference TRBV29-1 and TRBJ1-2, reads SAVISQKPSRDICQRGTSLTIQCQVDSQVTMMFWYRQQPGQSLTLIATANQGSEATYESGFVIDKFPISRPNLTFSTLTVSNMSPEDSSIYLCSVGQTRSAYGYTFGSGTRLTVV.

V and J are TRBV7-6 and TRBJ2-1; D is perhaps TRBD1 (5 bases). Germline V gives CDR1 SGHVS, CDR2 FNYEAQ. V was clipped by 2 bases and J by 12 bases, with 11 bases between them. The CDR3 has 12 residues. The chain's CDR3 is CASSLLGQGQFF. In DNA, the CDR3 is TGTGCCAGCAGCTTACTGGGGCAGGGGCAGTTCTTC.

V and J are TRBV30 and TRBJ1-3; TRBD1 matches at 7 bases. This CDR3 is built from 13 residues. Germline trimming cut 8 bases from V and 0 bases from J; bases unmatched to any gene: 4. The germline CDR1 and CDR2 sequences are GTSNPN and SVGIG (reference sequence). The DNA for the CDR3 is TGTGCCCTGACAGGGACCTCTGGAAACACCATATATTTT. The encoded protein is CALTGTSGNTIYF.

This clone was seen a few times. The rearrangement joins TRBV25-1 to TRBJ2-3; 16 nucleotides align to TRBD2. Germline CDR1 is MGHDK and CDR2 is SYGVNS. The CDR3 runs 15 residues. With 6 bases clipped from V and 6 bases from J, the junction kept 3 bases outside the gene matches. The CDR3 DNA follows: TGTGCCAGCAGGGGACTAGCGGGAGGGGGGGATACGCAGTATTTT. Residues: CASRGLAGGGDTQYF.

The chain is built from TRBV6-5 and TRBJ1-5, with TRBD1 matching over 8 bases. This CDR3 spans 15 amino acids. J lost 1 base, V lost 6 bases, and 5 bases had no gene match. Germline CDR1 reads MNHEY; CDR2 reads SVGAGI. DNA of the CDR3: TGTGCCAGCAGGGAGGACAGGGCAAGCAATCAGCCCCAGCATTTT. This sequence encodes CASREDRASNQPQHF.

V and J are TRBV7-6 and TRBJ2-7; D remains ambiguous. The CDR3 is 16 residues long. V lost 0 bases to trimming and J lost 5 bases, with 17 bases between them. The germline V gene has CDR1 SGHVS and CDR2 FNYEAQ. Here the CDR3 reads CASSLAFREAIHEQYF. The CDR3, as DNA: TGTGCCAGCAGCTTAGCTTTTCGAGAAGCCATCCACGAGCAGTACTTC.

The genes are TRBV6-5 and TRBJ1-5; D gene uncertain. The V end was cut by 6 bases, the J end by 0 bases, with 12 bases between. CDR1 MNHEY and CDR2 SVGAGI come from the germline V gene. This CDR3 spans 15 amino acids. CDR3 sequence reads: CASRRVGPSNQPQHF. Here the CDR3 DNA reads TGTGCCAGCAGACGAGTGGGCCCTAGCAATCAGCCCCAGCATTTT.

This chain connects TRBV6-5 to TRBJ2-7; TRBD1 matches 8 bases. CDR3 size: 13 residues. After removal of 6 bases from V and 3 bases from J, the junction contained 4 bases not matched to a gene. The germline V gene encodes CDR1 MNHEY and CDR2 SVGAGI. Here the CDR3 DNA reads TGTGCCAGCAGCCGACAGGGGATCTACGAGCAGTACTTC. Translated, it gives CASSRQGIYEQYF.

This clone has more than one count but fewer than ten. In DNA form, the CDR3 reads TGTGCCAGCAGTTTACTGGGGACAGGGGGAATTCTGAATGGCTACACCTTC. Its translation is CASSLLGTGGILNGYTF. This sequence joins TRBV28 and TRBJ1-2; 11 positions agree with TRBD1. This CDR3 has 17 amino acids. The V segment lost 2 bases and the J segment 6 bases; nucleotides outside the gene matches: 11. Germline V gives CDR1 MDHEN, CDR2 SYDVKM.

The DNA of the CDR3 is TGCAGCGTTGTCGGCGGGACAGTGAACACTGAAGCTTTCTTT. It yields the protein CSVVGGTVNTEAFF. This chain links TRBV29-1 with TRBJ1-1; 7 bases are shared with TRBD1. The CDR3 runs 14 residues. From germline, CDR1 is SQVTM and CDR2 ANQGSEA. The V segment lost 4 bases and the J segment 0 bases; nucleotides outside the gene matches: 5.

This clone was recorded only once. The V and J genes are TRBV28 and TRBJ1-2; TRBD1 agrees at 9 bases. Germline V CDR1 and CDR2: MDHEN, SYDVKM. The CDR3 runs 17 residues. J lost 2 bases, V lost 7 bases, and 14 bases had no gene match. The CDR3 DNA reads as TGTGCCAGCACCGTTTATGGGGACAGGGCTGGAAACTATGGCTACACCTTC. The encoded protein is CASTVYGDRAGNYGYTF.